The 15 T cell receptor beta chains below come from one sample, sequenced in a study of neoadjuvant anti-PD-1 for oral cavity cancer. Clones were sequenced by immunoSEQ multiplex PCR, and TCRdb holds only the in-frame ones, with some missing. The table shows 73,000 or so clones, with approximately 85% occurring only once. Described time point: after neoadjuvant nivolumab, at surgical resection. Sequenced here: PBMCs, sampled after nivolumab (anti-PD-1) treatment. The receptors come from a person aged 35 to 85 with oral cavity squamous cell carcinoma.

This clone was counted between two and nine times. The chain joins TRBV29-1 to TRBJ1-1; no reliable D call. Trimming took 7 bases from V and 0 from J, leaving 6 bases between them. Germline V gene data show CDR1 as SQVTM and CDR2 as ANQGSEA. The CDR3 is 11 amino acids. CDR3 loop: CSATLNTEAFF. In DNA form, the CDR3 reads TGCAGCGCTACATTGAACACTGAAGCTTTCTTT.

The rearrangement links TRBV6-5 to TRBJ1-5; D unresolved. Trimming shortened V by 5 bases and J by 6 bases, and 11 bases separated the two germline ends. Per germline, CDR1 MNHEY and CDR2 SVGAGI. This CDR3 comprises 13 residues. Here the CDR3 reads CASSRTRVQPQHF. In DNA, the CDR3 is TGTGCCAGCAGTCGGACGAGGGTTCAGCCCCAGCATTTT.

The table lists this clone with a few counts. This chain links TRBV4-1 with TRBJ2-3, with no clear D. The CDR3 covers 13 residues. Trimming stripped 1 base from V and 6 bases from J, with 8 bases between. Per germline, CDR1 MGHRA and CDR2 YSYEKL. DNA for the CDR3: TGCGCCAGCAGCCAAGTTCTTATGGATACGCAGTATTTT. This sequence encodes CASSQVLMDTQYF.

The chain has TRBV18 and TRBJ2-3, with 8 bases that match TRBD1. V gave up 6 bases and J gave up 1 base; unmatched junction bases: 0. This CDR3 region has 13 residues. Germline V lookup: CDR1 KGHSH, CDR2 LQKENI. In DNA form, the CDR3 reads TGTGCCAGCTCGGGACAGGGCACAGATACGCAGTATTTT. Amino acid sequence: CASSGQGTDTQYF.

The genes are TRBV27 and TRBJ1-5; no clear D. Germline loops: CDR1 MNHEY, CDR2 SMNVEV (reference sequence). The CDR3 covers 11 residues. Trimming removed 6 bases at V and 4 bases at J, with 4 bases between. CDR3 sequence (DNA): TGTGCCAGCAGCCCGAATCAGCCCCAGCATTTT. Its translation: CASSPNQPQHF.

The chain has TRBV6-5 and TRBJ1-1; D possibly corresponds to TRBD1 (5 bases). CDR3 length: 16 residues. V was clipped by 2 bases and J by 1 base, with 14 bases between them. Germline V gene sequence: CDR1 MNHEY, CDR2 SVGAGI. In DNA form, the CDR3 reads TGTGCCAGCAGTTACCTACCGGTAGGGGAGAACACTGAAGCTTTCTTT. This sequence encodes CASSYLPVGENTEAFF.

Details on this clone: The sample carries other DNA sequences with the same CDR3. The chain joins TRBV27 to TRBJ2-2; no clear D. Trimming took off 2 bases at V and 3 bases at J, with 4 bases between the two ends. Per germline, CDR1 MNHEY and CDR2 SMNVEV (reference sequence). The CDR3 covers 13 residues. The CDR3 DNA follows: TGTGCCAGCAGTTTAGGGTACACCGGGGAGCTGTTTTTT. Residues: CASSLGYTGELFF.

The chain links TRBV5-5 to TRBJ2-2, with D tentatively TRBD1 or TRBD2 (5 bases each). Trimming shortened V by 2 bases and J by 5 bases, and 13 bases separated the two germline ends. The CDR3 consists of 15 residues. Germline assignment: CDR1 SGHKS and CDR2 YYEKEE (reference sequence). CDR3 sequence reads: CASSFGTRYTGELFF. CDR3 coding DNA: TGTGCCAGCAGCTTCGGGACGCGTTATACCGGGGAGCTGTTTTTT. Full variable domain (rest looked up from reference TRBV5-5 and TRBJ2-2): DAGVTQSPTHLIKTRGQQVTLRCSPISGHKSVSWYQQVLGQGPQFIFQYYEKEERGRGNFPDRFSARQFPNYSSELNVNALLLGDSALYLCASSFGTRYTGELFFGEGSRLTVL.

The chain couples TRBV27 to TRBJ2-1; tentatively, D is TRBD1 or TRBD2 (5 bases each). The CDR3 covers 15 residues. CDR1 and CDR2 from the germline V gene are MNHEY and SMNVEV (reference sequence). V lost 4 bases, J lost 2 bases, and 12 bases lay in between. The CDR3 DNA reads as TGTGCCAGCAGTTGGGACCAAACCCCCTACAATGAGCAGTTCTTC. Its protein is CASSWDQTPYNEQFF.

J is TRBJ1-2 and V is TRBV14, with a possible D match to TRBD1 (6 bases). V was shortened by 4 bases and J by 4 bases, with 16 bases between the two germline ends. CDR3 length equals 15 residues. The germline gives CDR1 SGHDN, CDR2 FVKESK. The CDR3 sequence is CASSRQPTGSYGYTF. The DNA of the CDR3 is TGTGCCAGCAGCCGCCAACCCACAGGGTCCTATGGCTACACCTTC.

This clone showed up just once. V gene TRBV30 combines with J gene TRBJ1-4; D is uncertain. Trimming removed 1 base from V and 8 bases from J, with 20 bases in between. Germline V CDR1 and CDR2: GTSNPN, SVGIG (reference sequence). CDR3 length: 16 residues. The CDR3 DNA reads TGTGCCTGGAGTGCCGGAAGTGGTGGATCTGGCGAAAAACTGTTTTTT. Translating gives CAWSAGSGGSGEKLFF.

V and J are TRBV7-9 and TRBJ1-1, with D hard to call. The CDR3 is made up of 16 amino acids. The germline gives CDR1 SEHNR, CDR2 FQNEAQ (reference sequence). Trimming took 4 bases from V and 1 from J, leaving 16 bases between them. The CDR3 loop is CASSSVGVLRNTEAFF. CDR3 nucleotides: TGTGCCAGCAGCTCGGTCGGGGTTCTGCGGAACACTGAAGCTTTCTTT.

The chain recombines TRBV4-1 with TRBJ2-3, with D unclear. The germline CDR1 and CDR2 sequences are MGHRA and YSYEKL. The V gene lost 1 base and the J gene lost 2 bases, with 10 bases spanning the gap. This CDR3 region has 15 residues. The CDR3 coding sequence is TGCGCCAGCAGCCAAGGCGGTGGAGACACAGATACGCAGTATTTT. As protein: CASSQGGGDTDTQYF.

V and J are TRBV7-6 and TRBJ2-5; D is uncertain. Trimming left V 1 base short and J 1 base short, with 7 bases between. This CDR3 spans 14 amino acids. Germline loops: CDR1 SGHVS, CDR2 FNYEAQ. The DNA for the CDR3 is TGTGCCAGCAGCTTAGGGCCGCTCCAAGAGACCCAGTACTTC. Its protein is CASSLGPLQETQYF.

V usage is TRBV11-2 and J usage is TRBJ2-3; tentatively, D is TRBD1 (6 bases). V gave up 5 bases and J gave up 1 base, with 13 bases separating them. Germline loops: CDR1 SGHAT, CDR2 FQNNGV. The CDR3 sequence is 15 residues long. The DNA for the CDR3 is TGTGCCAGCAGCCCGAGGGGGATGGGCACAGATACGCAGTATTTT. Its protein product is CASSPRGMGTDTQYF. The full variable domain, with the rest looked up from reference TRBV11-2 and TRBJ2-3, is EAGVAQSPRYKIIEKRQSVAFWCNPISGHATLYWYQQILGQGPKLLIQFQNNGVVDDSQLPKDRFSAERLKGVDSTLKIQPAKLEDSAVYLCASSPRGMGTDTQYFGPGTRLTVL.